This T cell receptor beta chain derives from a study of Graves' ophthalmopathy and Graves' hyperthyroidism. For the study at large: The term stable hyperthyroidism indicated an absence of ophthalmopathy within 18 months of follow-up.

RNA transcripts provided the template for amplifying TCR beta CDR3 regions. Scientists carried out first-round RT-PCR using HTBI primers and then a second-round multiplex PCR. MiXCR, run by TCRdb on the multiplex PCR reads, gives a single entry per CDR3 protein. Seen here are around 520,000 distinct CDR3 sequences, just under 40% observed once, and the top ten hold around 4%. V gave up 0 bases and J gave up 4 bases, with 11 bases separating them. The CDR3 has 16 amino acids. CDR1 is SGDLS, CDR2 YYNGEE, per germline. The clonotype originates from an adult man with Graves' hyperthyroidism. Sequenced material: peripheral blood or thyroid tissue (not recorded which). This sequence joins TRBV9 and TRBJ2-6, with a weak D call TRBD2 (5 bases). CDR3 nucleotide sequence: TGTGCCAGCAGCGTAGAACCCCCTAGCGGGGCCAACGTCCTGACTTTC. Translated, it gives CASSVEPPSGANVLTF.